This T cell receptor beta chain was observed in a study of T cells after posttransplantation cyclophosphamide. Study observations and caveats: Later post-transplant blood repertoires were often dominated by donor CD8+ memory clones. Recipient CMV seropositivity and CMV reactivation strongly tracked TRB clonality. TRB overlap between skin or GI tissue T cells and blood was limited.

On the day of bone marrow donation, the related graft donor provided peripheral blood. The assay was immunoSEQ multiplex PCR, and TCRdb's table has in-frame clones only and misses some. The sample records 10,000 to 15,000 clones, about four fifths being singletons. V was clipped by 4 bases and J by 1 base, with 9 bases between them. This CDR3 has 14 amino acids. Germline-derived CDR1 and CDR2 are LNHDA and SQIVND (reference sequence). Notes on this clone: Its antigen is as yet unknown.

The clonotype comes from a man aged 45-60 years in good health, CMV-negative, and a related stem cell transplant donor. The J gene is TRBJ2-3, the V gene TRBV19, with D possibly TRBD1 on 6 matching bases. Sample: memory CD4+ T cells sorted from PBMCs. This CDR3 is CASSNRAGTDTQYF. In DNA form, the CDR3 reads TGTGCCAGTAGTAACAGGGCGGGCACAGATACGCAGTATTTT.